This T cell receptor (beta chain) comes out of a study of T cell changes during pregnancy in multiple sclerosis. Germline V lookup: CDR1 SGHVS, CDR2 FQNEAQ. V lost 5 bases, J lost 4 bases, and 12 bases stayed unmatched. This CDR3 region has 16 residues. Sequenced by immunoSEQ multiplex PCR; TCRdb stores in-frame clones only, minus some. Of roughly 100,000 clones detected, about 90% appear once; the ten largest clones hold roughly 1.5%. This chain links TRBV7-8 with TRBJ1-2, with TRBD1 identical over 8 bases. The sample in question was peripheral blood, obtained before pregnancy. This TCR came from a female donor with multiple sclerosis, enrolled in a pregnancy study. The CDR3 DNA is TGTGCCAGCAGCCGACTACAGGGGGAGGCCCGCTATGGCTACACCTTC. Protein product: CASSRLQGEARYGYTF.